These 10 T cell receptor beta chains were all obtained from the same sample, sequenced in a study of blood T cell repertoires in COVID-19. Assay used: immunoSEQ multiplex PCR; TCRdb lists only in-frame clones, some missing. In the table there are about 300,000 clones, around 86% of which are singletons. The specimen sequenced was PBMCs or T cells enriched from blood (not recorded which). Receptors were obtained from a young man who had recovered from COVID-19.

The chain combines TRBV5-1 with TRBJ2-3, with TRBD2 matching over 16 bases. V trimming: 4 bases; J trimming: 3 bases; junction bases outside the gene matches: 11. CDR1 SGHRS and CDR2 YFSETQ come from the germline V gene. The CDR3 contains 19 residues. The CDR3 DNA reads as TGCGCCAGCAGCCCCCCAGGGACTAGCGGGGGGGCCGGGACAGATACGCAGTATTTT. Translated: CASSPPGTSGGAGTDTQYF.

This clone was seen more than once but under ten times. The rearrangement joins TRBV11-1 to TRBJ1-1; no clear D gene. The germline V gene has CDR1 SGHAT and CDR2 FQDESV (reference sequence). The CDR3 extends over 12 amino acids. V was shortened by 2 bases and J by 5 bases, with 6 bases between the two germline ends. CDR3 nucleotides: TGTGCCAGCAGCTTATCGCAGACTGAAGCTTTCTTT. Residues: CASSLSQTEAFF.

J is TRBJ2-1 and V is TRBV7-9, with unresolved D. Germline V gene sequence: CDR1 SEHNR, CDR2 FQNEAQ (reference sequence). The CDR3 length is 12 residues. Trimming shortened V by 1 base and J by 9 bases, and 7 bases separated the two germline ends. The chain's CDR3 is CASSLGVFEQFF. For the CDR3, the DNA is TGTGCCAGCAGCTTAGGTGTCTTTGAGCAGTTCTTC.

J is TRBJ2-7 and V is TRBV4-1, with 7 bases that match TRBD2. J was trimmed by 5 bases and V by 4 bases; bases with no gene match: 5. Germline-derived CDR1 and CDR2 are MGHRA and YSYEKL. The CDR3 has 13 residues. CDR3 in DNA: TGCGCCAGCAGCCTGGGAGGGAGGAACGAGCAGTACTTC. This gives the protein CASSLGGRNEQYF.

Concerning this clone itself: The sample contains more than one DNA sequence encoding this CDR3. The gene calls are TRBV29-1 and TRBJ1-1, with D possibly matching TRBD1 (6 bases). The CDR3 consists of 13 residues. Germline loops: CDR1 SQVTM, CDR2 ANQGSEA. With 6 bases removed from V and 0 bases from J, the gap between germline ends came to 11 bases. CDR3 loop: CSVRTDMNTEAFF. The CDR3 DNA is TGCAGCGTCCGGACAGATATGAACACTGAAGCTTTCTTT.

V and J are TRBV7-6 and TRBJ2-5; 8 nucleotides agree with TRBD2. There are 16 residues in the CDR3. V was clipped by 5 bases and J by 3 bases; unmatched bases: 11. CDR1 is SGHVS and CDR2 is FNYEAQ in the germline V gene. This chain's CDR3 is CASSLYISGTKETQYF. In nucleotides, the CDR3 is TGTGCCAGCAGCCTCTACATTAGCGGGACTAAAGAGACCCAGTACTTC.

This clone was seen many times. This chain joins TRBV4-1 and TRBJ2-5; 10 bases are a match to TRBD2. Unmatched junction bases numbered 1, after V lost 0 bases and J lost 0 bases. CDR1 and CDR2 from the germline V gene are MGHRA and YSYEKL. The length of the CDR3 is 16 residues. CDR3: CASSQDTSGNQETQYF. CDR3 sequence (DNA): TGCGCCAGCAGCCAAGACACTAGCGGGAACCAAGAGACCCAGTACTTC.

The chain is built from TRBV19 and TRBJ2-3; 11 bases are a match to TRBD2. Trimming cost V 6 bases and J 5 bases; bases outside gene matches: 4. The CDR3 is 14 amino acids. The germline gives CDR1 LNHDA, CDR2 SQIVND (reference sequence). The CDR3 sequence: CASRASGRIDTQYF. CDR3 sequence (DNA): TGTGCCAGTAGGGCTAGCGGGAGGATAGATACGCAGTATTTT.

The J gene is TRBJ2-3, the V gene TRBV12-3 or TRBV12-4; 7 bases are a match to TRBD1. The CDR3 is made up of 13 amino acids. Losses at the gene ends were 6 bases for V and 2 bases for J; bases not matched to a gene: 2. CDR3 amino acids: CASRGTATDTQYF. For the CDR3, the DNA is TGTGCCAGCAGGGGGACAGCCACAGATACGCAGTATTTT.

The J gene is TRBJ1-5, the V gene TRBV2, with 9 bases fitting TRBD1. J gave up 0 bases and V 6 bases, and 6 bases lay outside the gene matches. The germline CDR1 and CDR2 sequences are SNHLY and FYNNEI. CDR3 length equals 16 residues. Here the CDR3 reads CASSHTGGLSNQPQHF. CDR3 in DNA: TGTGCCAGCAGCCACACAGGGGGCCTTAGCAATCAGCCCCAGCATTTT.